Included here is one T cell receptor (beta chain) sequence, with context. The sample originates from a study of OX40 agonist ivuxolimab in advanced cancers. The germline gives CDR1 PRHDT, CDR2 FYEKMQ (reference sequence). The CDR3 is 14 residues long. V lost 6 bases to trimming and J lost 6 bases, with 18 bases between them. Clones were read by immunoSEQ multiplex PCR, and TCRdb kept only the in-frame ones, dropping some. The table shows about 49,000 clones, with roughly four fifths occurring only once. The sample was CD4+ or CD8+ T cells sorted from blood, taken in a trial of the OX40 agonist ivuxolimab. The chain combines TRBV13 with TRBJ2-7, with D tentatively TRBD1 (6 bases). The clonotype comes from an adult with an advanced solid tumor such as melanoma, head and neck, liver or kidney cancer. The CDR3 DNA reads TGTGCCAGCAGTCTCGACCCCGACAGGTCCGAGCAGTACTTC. Encoded protein: CASSLDPDRSEQYF.